The 13 T cell receptor beta chains below come from one sample, sequenced in a study of cytomegalovirus exposure and HLA in healthy donors. The PCR employed 60 Vbeta primers together with 13 Jbeta primers. Clones were sequenced by immunoSEQ multiplex PCR, and TCRdb holds only the in-frame ones, with some missing. In the table there are 150,000 or so clones, 60% to 80% of which are singletons. Sequencing input: PBMCs. Receptors were obtained from a male donor in good health and CMV-seronegative.

This clone was found a few times. The genes are TRBV4-1 and TRBJ1-2, with D possibly being TRBD1 (5 bases). V lost 3 bases to trimming and J lost 4 bases, with 9 bases between them. CDR1 is MGHRA and CDR2 is YSYEKL in the germline V gene. The CDR3 consists of 13 residues. CDR3 amino acids: CASSQEGRYGYTF. CDR3 DNA: TGCGCCAGCAGCCAGGAGGGGCGCTATGGCTACACCTTC.

This chain connects TRBV9 to TRBJ1-1; TRBD1 might be the D (6 bases). V was pared by 2 bases and J by 1 base, with 9 bases between. The V gene's germline CDR1 is SGDLS and CDR2 YYNGEE. The CDR3 has 14 amino acids. CDR3 DNA: TGTGCCAGCAGCGTGGGACATACGAACACTGAAGCTTTCTTT. Its protein is CASSVGHTNTEAFF.

The chain carries TRBV25-1 and TRBJ1-1; D is ambiguous. The V gene lost 4 bases and the J gene lost 5 bases, with 11 bases spanning the gap. Germline V gene data show CDR1 as MGHDK and CDR2 as SYGVNS. The CDR3 consists of 13 residues. CDR3 protein: CASSGAGKTEAFF. The CDR3 DNA sequence: TGTGCCAGCAGTGGAGCGGGTAAAACTGAAGCTTTCTTT.

This clone was detected only once. Relative to the germline gene, one junction end is altered; a read error may explain this. CDR3 sequence (DNA): TGTGCCAGCGGCATATGGGCAGGCTCCAACGAGCAGTACTTC. This translates into CASGIWAGSNEQYF. V gene TRBV6-5 combines with J gene TRBJ2-7, with no clear D. The CDR3 runs to 14 residues. Per germline, CDR1 MNHEY and CDR2 SVGAGI.

This clone appeared once. The genes are TRBV7-8 and TRBJ2-3; the D gene is possibly TRBD2 (6 bases). The CDR3 is 15 residues long. With 4 bases removed from V and 3 bases from J, the gap between germline ends came to 14 bases. CDR1 and CDR2 (germline): SGHVS, FQNEAQ. CDR3 region: CASSSRGGKTDTQYF. CDR3 nucleotide sequence: TGTGCCAGCAGCTCCAGAGGCGGGAAGACAGATACGCAGTATTTT. Complete variable domain (other parts from reference TRBV7-8 and TRBJ2-3): GAGVSQSPRYKVAKRGQDVALRCDPISGHVSLFWYQQALGQGPEFLTYFQNEAQLDKSGLPSDRFFAERPEGSVSTLKIQRTQQEDSAVYLCASSSRGGKTDTQYFGPGTRLTVL.

The chain joins TRBV28 to TRBJ2-1; 9 bases map to TRBD2. The CDR3 spans 16 residues. V lost 7 bases to trimming and J lost 4 bases; unmatched junction nucleotides: 11. Germline CDR1 MDHEN, CDR2 SYDVKM. CDR3 coding DNA: TGTGCCAGCATCATGGGGGGAGCGGGAGGTTACAATGAGCAGTTCTTC. This gives the protein CASIMGGAGGYNEQFF. The full variable domain, completed using reference TRBV28 and TRBJ2-1, is DVKVTQSSRYLVKRTGEKVFLECVQDMDHENMFWYRQDPGLGLRLIYFSYDVKMKEKGDIPEGYSVSREKKERFSLILESASTNQTSMYLCASIMGGAGGYNEQFFGPGTRLTVL.

The gene calls are TRBV5-1 and TRBJ2-7; no clear D. Trimming cost V 0 bases and J 3 bases, with 13 bases left between them. The germline V gene encodes CDR1 SGHRS and CDR2 YFSETQ. The CDR3 contains 15 residues. The DNA of the CDR3 is TGCGCCAGCAGCTTGGGCGTTGGCACGGGCTACGAGCAGTACTTC. This codes for CASSLGVGTGYEQYF.

The chain couples TRBV10-3 to TRBJ1-1; the match to TRBD1 covers 8 bases. V dropped 5 bases and J dropped 3; count of bases not matched to a gene: 5. In germline, CDR1 is ENHRY, CDR2 SYGVKD. The CDR3 loop spans 14 amino acids. The CDR3 loop is CAISIGTGDTEAFF. CDR3 sequence (DNA): TGTGCCATCAGTATCGGGACAGGCGACACTGAAGCTTTCTTT.

The CDR3 nucleotides are TGTGCCAGCCTCACGCAGCAAGAGACCCAGTACTTC. It specifies CASLTQQETQYF. The genes are TRBV6-5 and TRBJ2-5; D is undetermined. V shed 8 bases and J shed 2 bases, with 9 bases lying between them. Germline V gene sequence: CDR1 MNHEY, CDR2 SVGAGI. The CDR3 loop spans 12 amino acids.

J is TRBJ2-3 and V is TRBV29-1; 12 bases match TRBD2. The junction had 3 bases not matched to a gene; V was cut back by 7 bases and J by 1 base. This CDR3 is 14 amino acids long. The germline V gene encodes CDR1 SQVTM and CDR2 ANQGSEA. CDR3 sequence: CSARLAGGTDTQYF. The CDR3 region has the DNA TGCAGCGCCCGACTAGCGGGGGGCACAGATACGCAGTATTTT.

The chain uses TRBV4-3 and TRBJ1-1; no clear D. Per the germline V gene, CDR1 is LGHNA and CDR2 is YSLEER. With 0 bases removed from V and 9 bases from J, the gap between germline ends came to 14 bases. The CDR3 runs 14 residues. In DNA, the CDR3 is TGCGCCAGCAGCCAAGACAGGTACAAGACGAAAGCTTTCTTT. This codes for CASSQDRYKTKAFF.

A single count supports this clone. This chain links TRBV7-2 with TRBJ2-1; 8 nucleotides agree with TRBD2. V lost 5 bases, J lost 3 bases, and 9 bases stayed unmatched. The CDR3 contains 16 residues. The germline gives CDR1 SGHTA, CDR2 FQGNSA. The CDR3 protein is CASSPLAGGYYNEQFF. The CDR3, as DNA: TGTGCCAGCAGCCCTTTGGCGGGGGGCTACTACAATGAGCAGTTCTTC.

The rearrangement links TRBV7-2 to TRBJ2-3, with TRBD2 matching 8 bases. CDR3 size: 15 residues. Germline lookup yields CDR1 SGHTA and CDR2 FQGNSA. With V trimmed by 5 bases and J by 2 bases, 6 bases remained unmatched. The CDR3 DNA reads as TGTGCCAGCAGCGCTCGAGCGGGGGTCACAGATACGCAGTATTTT. Its protein product is CASSARAGVTDTQYF.